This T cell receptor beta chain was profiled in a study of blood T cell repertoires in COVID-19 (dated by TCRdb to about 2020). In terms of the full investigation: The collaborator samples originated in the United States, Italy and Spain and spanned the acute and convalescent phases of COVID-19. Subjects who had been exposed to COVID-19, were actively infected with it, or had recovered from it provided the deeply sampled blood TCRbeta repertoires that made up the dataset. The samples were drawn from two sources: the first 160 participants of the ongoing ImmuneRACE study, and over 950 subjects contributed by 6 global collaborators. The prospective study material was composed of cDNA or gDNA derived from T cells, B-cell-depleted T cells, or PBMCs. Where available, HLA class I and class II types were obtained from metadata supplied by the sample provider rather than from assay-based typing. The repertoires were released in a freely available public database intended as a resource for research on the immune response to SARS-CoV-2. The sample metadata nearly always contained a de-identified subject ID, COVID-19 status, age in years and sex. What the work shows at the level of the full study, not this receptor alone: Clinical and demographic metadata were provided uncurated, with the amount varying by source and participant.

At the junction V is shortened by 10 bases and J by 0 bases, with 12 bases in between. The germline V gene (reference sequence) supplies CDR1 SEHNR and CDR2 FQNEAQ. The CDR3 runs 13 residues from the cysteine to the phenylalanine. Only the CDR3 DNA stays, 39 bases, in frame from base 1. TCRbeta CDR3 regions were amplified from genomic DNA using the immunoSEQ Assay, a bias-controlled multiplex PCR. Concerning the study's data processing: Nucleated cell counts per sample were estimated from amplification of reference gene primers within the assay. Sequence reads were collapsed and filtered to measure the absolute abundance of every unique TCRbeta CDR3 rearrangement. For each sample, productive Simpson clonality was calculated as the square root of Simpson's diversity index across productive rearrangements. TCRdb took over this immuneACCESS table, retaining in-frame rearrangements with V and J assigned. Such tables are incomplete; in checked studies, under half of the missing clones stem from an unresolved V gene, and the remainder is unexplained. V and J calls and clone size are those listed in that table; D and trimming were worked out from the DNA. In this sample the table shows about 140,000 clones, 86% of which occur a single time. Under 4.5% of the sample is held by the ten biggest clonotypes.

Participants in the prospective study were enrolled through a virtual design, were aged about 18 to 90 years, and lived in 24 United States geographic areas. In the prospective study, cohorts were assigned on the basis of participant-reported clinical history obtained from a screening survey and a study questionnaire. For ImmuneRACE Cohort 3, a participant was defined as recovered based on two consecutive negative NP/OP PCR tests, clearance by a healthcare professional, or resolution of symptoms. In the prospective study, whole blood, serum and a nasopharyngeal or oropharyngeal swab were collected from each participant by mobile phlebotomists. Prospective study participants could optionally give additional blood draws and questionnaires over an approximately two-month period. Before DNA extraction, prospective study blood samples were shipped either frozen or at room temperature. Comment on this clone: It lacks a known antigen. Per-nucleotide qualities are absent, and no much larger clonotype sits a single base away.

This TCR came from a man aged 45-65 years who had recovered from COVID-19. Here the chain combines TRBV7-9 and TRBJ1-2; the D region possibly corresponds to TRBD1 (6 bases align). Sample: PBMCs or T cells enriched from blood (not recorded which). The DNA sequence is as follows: TGTGCCATCCACGGGGGGCCTAACTATGGCTACACCTTC. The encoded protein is CAIHGGPNYGYTF.